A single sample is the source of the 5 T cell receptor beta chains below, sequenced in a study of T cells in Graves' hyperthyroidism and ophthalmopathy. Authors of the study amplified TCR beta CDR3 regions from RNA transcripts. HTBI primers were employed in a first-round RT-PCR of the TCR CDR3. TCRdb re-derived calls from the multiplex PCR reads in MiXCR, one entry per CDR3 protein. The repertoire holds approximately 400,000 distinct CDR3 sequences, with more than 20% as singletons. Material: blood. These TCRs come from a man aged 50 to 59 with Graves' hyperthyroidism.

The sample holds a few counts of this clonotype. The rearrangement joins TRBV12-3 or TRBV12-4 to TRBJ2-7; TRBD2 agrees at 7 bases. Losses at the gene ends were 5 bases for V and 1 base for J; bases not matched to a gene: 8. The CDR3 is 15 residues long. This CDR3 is CASSTGLEGSYEQYF. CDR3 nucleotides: TGTGCCAGCAGTACTGGACTAGAAGGGTCCTACGAGCAGTACTTC.

CDR3 residues: CASSKDWGEQYF. The DNA of the CDR3 is TGTGCCAGCAGCAAGGACTGGGGCGAGCAGTACTTC. The chain links TRBV7-9 to TRBJ2-7; a weak D match, TRBD2 (5 bases). Per the germline V gene, CDR1 is SEHNR and CDR2 is FQNEAQ (reference sequence). CDR3 length: 12 residues. V dropped 5 bases and J dropped 6 bases, with 11 bases sitting between them.

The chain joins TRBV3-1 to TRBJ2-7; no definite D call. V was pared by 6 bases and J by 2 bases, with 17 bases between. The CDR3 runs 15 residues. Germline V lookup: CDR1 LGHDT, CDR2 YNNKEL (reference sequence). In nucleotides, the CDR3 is TGTGCCAGCAGTTATGGATTAGGTGCCACCTACGAGCAGTACTTC. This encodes CASSYGLGATYEQYF.

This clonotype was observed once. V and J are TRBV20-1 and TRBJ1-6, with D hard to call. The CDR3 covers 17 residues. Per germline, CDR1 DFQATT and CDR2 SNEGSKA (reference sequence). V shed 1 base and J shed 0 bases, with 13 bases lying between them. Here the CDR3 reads CSARGRRGSSYNSPLHF. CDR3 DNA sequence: TGCAGTGCTAGAGGTCGGCGGGGAAGCTCCTATAATTCACCCCTCCACTTT.

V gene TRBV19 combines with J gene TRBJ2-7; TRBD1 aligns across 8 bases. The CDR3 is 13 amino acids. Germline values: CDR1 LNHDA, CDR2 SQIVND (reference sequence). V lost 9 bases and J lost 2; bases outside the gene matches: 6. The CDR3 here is CARLGQVAYEQYF. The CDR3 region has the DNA TGTGCCAGGTTGGGACAGGTTGCCTACGAGCAGTACTTC.